This T cell receptor beta chain was sequenced in a study of T cells in Graves' hyperthyroidism and ophthalmopathy. In its sample, this clonotype was seen many times. RNA transcripts provided the source from which TCR beta CDR3 regions were amplified. TCR CDR3 regions were first amplified by RT-PCR with HTBI primers. TCRdb ran MiXCR on the multiplex PCR reads and lists one entry per CDR3 protein. The data hold about 590,000 distinct CDR3 sequences, with approximately 14% observed a single time. Germline assignment: CDR1 MDHEN and CDR2 SYDVKM. CDR3 length equals 16 residues. Trimming cost V 8 bases and J 3 bases; bases outside gene matches: 11.

Input material: blood. The J gene is TRBJ2-2, the V gene TRBV28; 8 bases align to TRBD2. The sequence was collected from a woman younger than 45 with Graves' hyperthyroidism. CDR3 sequence (DNA): TGTGCCAGCTCTATAAAAGCGGGAGTTCACACCGGGGAGCTGTTTTTT. Its protein is CASSIKAGVHTGELFF.